This T cell receptor beta chain originates from a study of blood T cell repertoires in COVID-19. Across the study: T cells, B-cell-depleted T cells, or PBMCs provided the cDNA or gDNA that served as material.

This clone was seen once. TCRdb's table, derived via immunoSEQ multiplex PCR, lists solely in-frame clones and lacks some. The sample comprises fewer than 250,000 clones, roughly 90% of which are singletons, and around 0.84% rests with the top ten. J lost 0 bases, V lost 3 bases, and 9 bases had no gene match. The CDR3 is 18 amino acids. Germline CDR1 is SGHNT and CDR2 is YYREEE (reference sequence). Sequencing used peripheral blood. This TCR came from a man in his sixties with COVID-19, enrolled during active disease. The chain has TRBV5-4 and TRBJ2-3; 11 nucleotides align to TRBD2. CDR3 sequence reads: CASSWGTSGRPSTDTQYF. The CDR3 DNA reads TGTGCCAGCAGCTGGGGGACTAGCGGAAGACCTAGCACAGATACGCAGTATTTT.